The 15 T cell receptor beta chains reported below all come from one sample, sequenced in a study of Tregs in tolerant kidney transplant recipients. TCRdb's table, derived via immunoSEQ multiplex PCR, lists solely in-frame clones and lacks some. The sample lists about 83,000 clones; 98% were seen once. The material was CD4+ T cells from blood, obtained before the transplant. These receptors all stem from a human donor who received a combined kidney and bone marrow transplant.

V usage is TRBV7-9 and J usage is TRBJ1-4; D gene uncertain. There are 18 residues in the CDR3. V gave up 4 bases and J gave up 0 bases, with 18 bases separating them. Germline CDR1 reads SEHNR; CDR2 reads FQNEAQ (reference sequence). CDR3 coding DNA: TGTGCCAGCAGCTCAAAGCGGGTACGGGAAGCAACTAATGAAAAACTGTTTTTT. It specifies CASSSKRVREATNEKLFF.

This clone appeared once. CDR3 residues: CASSVGYSTEAFF. The CDR3 DNA reads as TGTGCCAGCAGCGTAGGGTACAGCACTGAAGCTTTCTTT. The chain uses TRBV9 and TRBJ1-1; D gene unclear. Germline V gives CDR1 SGDLS, CDR2 YYNGEE. This CDR3 is 13 amino acids long. The ends were cut back, 0 bases at V and 4 bases at J, with 7 bases in the middle.

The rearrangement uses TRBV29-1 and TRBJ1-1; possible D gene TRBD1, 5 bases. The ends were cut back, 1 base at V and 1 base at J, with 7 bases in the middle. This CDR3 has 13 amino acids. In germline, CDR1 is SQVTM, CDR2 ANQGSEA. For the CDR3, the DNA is TGCAGCGTTGAAGGGGGCAAGAACACTGAAGCTTTCTTT. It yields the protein CSVEGGKNTEAFF.

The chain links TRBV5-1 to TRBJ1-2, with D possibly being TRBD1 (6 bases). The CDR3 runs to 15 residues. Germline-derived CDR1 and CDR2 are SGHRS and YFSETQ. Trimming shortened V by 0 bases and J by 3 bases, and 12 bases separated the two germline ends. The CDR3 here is CASSLVGKGDYGYTF. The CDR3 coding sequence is TGCGCCAGCAGCTTGGTGGGGAAGGGGGACTATGGCTACACCTTC. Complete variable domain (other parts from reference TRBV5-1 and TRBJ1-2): KAGVTQTPRYLIKTRGQQVTLSCSPISGHRSVSWYQQTPGQGLQFLFEYFSETQRNKGNFPGRFSGRQFSNSRSEMNVSTLELGDSALYLCASSLVGKGDYGYTFGSGTRLTVV.

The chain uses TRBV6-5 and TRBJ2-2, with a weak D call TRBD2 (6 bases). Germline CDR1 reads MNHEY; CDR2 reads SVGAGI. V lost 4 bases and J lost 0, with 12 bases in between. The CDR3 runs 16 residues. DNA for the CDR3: TGTGCCAGCAGTTCCCGGACTAATACGAACACCGGGGAGCTGTTTTTT. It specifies CASSSRTNTNTGELFF.

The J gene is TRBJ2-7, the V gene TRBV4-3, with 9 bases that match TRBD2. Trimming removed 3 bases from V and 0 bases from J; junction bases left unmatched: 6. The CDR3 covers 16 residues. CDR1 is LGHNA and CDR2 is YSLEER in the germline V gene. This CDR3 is CASSQASGTSSYEQYF. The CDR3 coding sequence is TGCGCCAGCAGCCAGGCTAGCGGGACGAGCTCCTACGAGCAGTACTTC.

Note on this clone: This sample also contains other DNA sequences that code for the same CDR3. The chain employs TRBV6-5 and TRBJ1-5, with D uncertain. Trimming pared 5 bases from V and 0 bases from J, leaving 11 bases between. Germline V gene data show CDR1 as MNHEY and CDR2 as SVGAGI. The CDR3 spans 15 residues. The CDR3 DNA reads TGTGCCAGCAGTCCCGGGTGGAATAGCAATCAGCCCCAGCATTTT. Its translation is CASSPGWNSNQPQHF.

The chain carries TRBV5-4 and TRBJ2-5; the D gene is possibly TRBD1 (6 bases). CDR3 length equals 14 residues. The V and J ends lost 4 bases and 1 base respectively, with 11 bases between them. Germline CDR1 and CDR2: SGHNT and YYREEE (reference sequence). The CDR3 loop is CASSIQGAQETQYF. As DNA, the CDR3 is TGTGCCAGCAGCATACAGGGAGCCCAAGAGACCCAGTACTTC.

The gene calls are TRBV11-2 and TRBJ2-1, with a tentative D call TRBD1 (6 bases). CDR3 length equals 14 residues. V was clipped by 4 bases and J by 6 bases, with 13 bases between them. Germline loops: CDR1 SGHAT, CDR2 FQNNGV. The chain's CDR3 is CASSSQTDSNEQFF. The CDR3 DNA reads TGTGCCAGCAGCTCACAGACGGACAGCAATGAGCAGTTCTTC.

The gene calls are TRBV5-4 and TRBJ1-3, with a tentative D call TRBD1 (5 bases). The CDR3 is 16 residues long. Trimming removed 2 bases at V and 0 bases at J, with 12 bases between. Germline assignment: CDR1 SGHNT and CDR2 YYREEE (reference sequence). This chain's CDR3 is CASSFTYRNSGNTIYF. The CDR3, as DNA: TGTGCCAGCAGCTTTACTTACAGGAACTCTGGAAACACCATATATTTT.

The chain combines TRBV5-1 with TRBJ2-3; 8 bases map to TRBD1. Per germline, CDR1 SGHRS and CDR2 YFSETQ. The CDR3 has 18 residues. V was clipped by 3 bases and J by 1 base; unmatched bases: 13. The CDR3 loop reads CASSSLPQGALGTDTQYF. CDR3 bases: TGCGCCAGCAGCTCCTTACCCCAGGGGGCGCTGGGCACAGATACGCAGTATTTT.

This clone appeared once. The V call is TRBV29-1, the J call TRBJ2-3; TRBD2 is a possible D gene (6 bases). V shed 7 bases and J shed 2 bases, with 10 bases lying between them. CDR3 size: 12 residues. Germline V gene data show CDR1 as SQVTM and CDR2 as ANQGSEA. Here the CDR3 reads CSGGGTTDTQYF. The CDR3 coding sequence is TGCAGCGGGGGCGGGACCACAGATACGCAGTATTTT.

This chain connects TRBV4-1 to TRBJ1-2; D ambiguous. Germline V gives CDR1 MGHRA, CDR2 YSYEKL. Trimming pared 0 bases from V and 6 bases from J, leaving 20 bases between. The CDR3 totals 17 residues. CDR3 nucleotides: TGCGCCAGCAGCCAAGATCCTCGGAGGGATGGGAGGAATGGCTACACCTTC. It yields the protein CASSQDPRRDGRNGYTF.

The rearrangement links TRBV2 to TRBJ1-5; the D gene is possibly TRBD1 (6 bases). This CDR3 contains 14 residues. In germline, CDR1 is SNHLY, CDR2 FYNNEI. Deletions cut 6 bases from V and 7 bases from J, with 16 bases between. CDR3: CASSDNTGRQPQHF. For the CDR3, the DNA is TGTGCCAGCAGCGATAACACAGGGCGGCAGCCCCAGCATTTT.

The CDR3 DNA reads TGTGCCAGCAGTGGACAGGGGGTGACGGGCTACACCTTC. Translating it yields CASSGQGVTGYTF. The chain recombines TRBV2 with TRBJ1-2; 9 positions match TRBD1. With 4 bases clipped from V and 8 bases from J, the junction kept 5 bases outside the gene matches. CDR1 and CDR2 from the germline V gene are SNHLY and FYNNEI. The CDR3 extends over 13 amino acids. Complete variable domain (other parts from reference TRBV2 and TRBJ1-2): EPEVTQTPSHQVTQMGQEVILRCVPISNHLYFYWYRQILGQKVEFLVSFYNNEISEKSEIFDDQFSVERPDGSNFTLKIRSTKLEDSAMYFCASSGQGVTGYTFGSGTRLTVV.